Below are 9 T cell receptor beta chains sequenced from a single sample in a study of T cell responses to AZD1222 COVID-19 vaccine. TCRdb keeps only in-frame clones here, not all; method: immunoSEQ multiplex PCR. The sample has 54,000 or so clones, 80% seen once. The sample here was peripheral blood, taken 28 days after the second AZD1222 dose. The receptors stem from an adult who received the AZD1222 COVID-19 vaccine.

By proportion, this clone is medium-sized. The CDR3: CASSEYWTGRNGYTF. The CDR3 DNA is TGTGCCAGCAGTGAATATTGGACAGGAAGAAATGGCTACACCTTC. The chain recombines TRBV2 with TRBJ1-2; 7 bases align to TRBD1. The CDR3 length is 15 residues. Germline V lookup: CDR1 SNHLY, CDR2 FYNNEI. V shed 2 bases and J 6 bases; nucleotides not matched to a gene: 9.

The chain recombines TRBV6-9 with TRBJ2-7; 13 bases are shared with TRBD2. V was clipped by 3 bases and J by 7 bases; unmatched bases: 3. This CDR3 contains 14 residues. Per the germline V gene, CDR1 is MNHGY and CDR2 is SVAAGI. This CDR3 reads CASSYAGLAGEQYF. DNA of the CDR3: TGTGCCAGCAGTTACGCGGGACTAGCGGGAGAGCAGTACTTC.

The chain recombines TRBV10-1 with TRBJ1-3, with a weak D call TRBD1 (5 bases). Per germline, CDR1 WNHNN and CDR2 SYGVQD (reference sequence). This CDR3 region has 15 residues. Trimming took 5 bases from V and 0 from J, leaving 11 bases between them. As DNA, the CDR3 is TGCGCCAGCAGTCCTCAGGGAACCTCTGGAAACACCATATATTTT. As protein: CASSPQGTSGNTIYF.

In this sample, this clone turned up a few times. The rearrangement uses TRBV7-2 and TRBJ1-5; 7 bases are shared with TRBD1. This CDR3 spans 14 amino acids. Germline values: CDR1 SGHTA, CDR2 FQGNSA. The V gene end was trimmed by 6 bases and the J gene end by 5 bases; junction bases not matched to a gene: 7. The CDR3 loop is CASRDRDSHQPQHF. CDR3 nucleotides: TGTGCCAGCAGGGACCGGGACAGCCATCAGCCCCAGCATTTT.

V is TRBV6-5 and J is TRBJ1-2; 9 positions match TRBD1. This CDR3 is 13 amino acids long. V gave up 10 bases and J gave up 4 bases; unmatched junction bases: 7. Germline V gene sequence: CDR1 MNHEY, CDR2 SVGAGI. DNA of the CDR3: TGTGCCATTCGACAGGGGGTTTTCTATGGCTACACCTTC. Protein: CAIRQGVFYGYTF.

This sequence joins TRBV30 and TRBJ2-5; 8 bases align to TRBD2. The germline V gene encodes CDR1 GTSNPN and CDR2 SVGIG (reference sequence). The length of the CDR3 is 14 residues. Germline trimming cut 2 bases from V and 5 bases from J; bases unmatched to any gene: 7. The CDR3 region has the DNA TGTGCCTGGAGTCCGGGAGGGGTTGGTGAGACCCAGTACTTC. It codes for CAWSPGGVGETQYF.

V is TRBV5-1 and J is TRBJ2-3; TRBD2 is a possible D gene (5 bases). CDR1 SGHRS and CDR2 YFSETQ come from the germline V gene. The CDR3 spans 15 residues. Trimming left V 5 bases short and J 1 base short, with 14 bases between. The CDR3 loop is CASRPTSRGTDTQYF. CDR3 sequence (DNA): TGCGCCAGCAGGCCAACTAGTAGGGGCACAGATACGCAGTATTTT.

This clone was seen once. The chain links TRBV27 to TRBJ1-1; D remains ambiguous. The CDR3 has 13 amino acids. With 6 bases removed from V and 0 bases from J, the gap between germline ends came to 8 bases. Germline CDR1 and CDR2: MNHEY and SMNVEV (reference sequence). The CDR3 nucleotides read TGTGCCAGCAGCCCCTACATGAACACTGAAGCTTTCTTT. Translation: CASSPYMNTEAFF.

CDR3 in amino acids: CAWTGANYGYTF. The CDR3 coding sequence is TGTGCCTGGACAGGGGCTAACTATGGCTACACCTTC. The genes are TRBV30 and TRBJ1-2, with D possibly matching TRBD1 (6 bases). With 4 bases removed from V and 0 bases from J, the gap between germline ends came to 6 bases. CDR3 length equals 12 residues. The germline V gene encodes CDR1 GTSNPN and CDR2 SVGIG (reference sequence).